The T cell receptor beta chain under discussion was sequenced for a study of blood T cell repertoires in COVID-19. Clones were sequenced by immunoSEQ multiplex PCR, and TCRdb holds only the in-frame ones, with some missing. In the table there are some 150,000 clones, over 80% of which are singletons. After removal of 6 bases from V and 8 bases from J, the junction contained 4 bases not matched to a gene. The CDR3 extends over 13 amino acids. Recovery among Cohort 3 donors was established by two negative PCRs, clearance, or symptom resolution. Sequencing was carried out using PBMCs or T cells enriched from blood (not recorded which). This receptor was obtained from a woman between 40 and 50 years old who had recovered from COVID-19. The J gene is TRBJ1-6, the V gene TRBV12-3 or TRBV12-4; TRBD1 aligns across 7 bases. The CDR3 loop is CASSRDSHSPLHF. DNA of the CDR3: TGTGCCAGCAGCCGGGACAGCCATTCACCCCTCCACTTT.